This TCR beta chain was recorded in a study of blood T cells in healthy people across ages (dated by TCRdb to the mid-2010s). Concerning the study at large: In model experiments, roughly one uniquely barcoded TCR beta cDNA molecule per two T cells was captured by template switching. The study analyzed two additional independent replicas of 1 million unique cDNA reads from the same blood draw for two donors, one aged 18 to 30 and one aged 80 or older. Age-related changes in TCR beta repertoire diversity were measured in the study by deep sequencing normalized with unique cDNA molecular identifiers. Donors of different ages were randomly distributed across sequencing lanes to avoid experimental bias. Donors were grouped into four age groups: young (average approximately 16 years), middle-aged (39), aged (about 60) and long-lived (approximately 82).

The donors were under 40 Caucasian individuals from Russia, aged 6 to 90 years, who were systemically healthy. About 9.1 milliliters of peripheral blood were collected from each donor into EDTA-treated Vacutainer tubes. Ficoll-Paque density-gradient centrifugation was used to isolate PBMCs, with at least 6.5 million per sample. Total RNA, at least 6 micrograms per sample, was extracted from PBMCs with Trizol reagent. Naive CD45RAhigh/CD27high T cell percentages were measured by flow cytometry on a PBMC aliquot from every donor. In regard to this clonotype: Its antigen has not been determined. No much larger clonotype is one base removed from it; base qualities were not supplied.

Beyond this particular receptor, the publication reports: A strong correlation was found between observed TCR beta diversity and the percentage of naive T cells measured by flow cytometry. Compared with the aged group, the long-lived group had more naive CD4+ T cells, fewer expanded clones and increased TCR diversity, a pattern suggesting age selection. Bulk unsorted PBMC profiling prevented conclusive comparison of naive and antigen-experienced compartments. Observed TCR beta diversity per million T cells fell roughly linearly with age, and a significant reduction was already apparent by age about 36. Donor CMV infection status was unknown, potentially confounding age-related changes in expanded clonotypes. Estimates of total diversity from one million sequenced T cells were regarded as lower bounds and underestimates.

The CDR1 and CDR2 encoded by the germline V gene (reference sequence) are DFQATT and SNEGSKA. From its cysteine to its phenylalanine, the CDR3 spans 12 amino acids. The only DNA kept is the CDR3, 36 bases in frame from the first base. The junction carries 9 bases between V and J, which are trimmed by 6 bases and 1 base respectively. The receptor library was made with 5' RACE. Sequencing used an Illumina HiSeq 2500. The second PCR ran for roughly 7 to 11 cycles and used a J-beta primer mix along with a sample-barcoded 5' primer. Each TCR beta cDNA molecule received a unique molecular identifier from a template-switch 5' adaptor carrying 12 random nucleotides. Each sample yielded at least 3 million CDR3-containing paired-end reads. All of the RNA was converted into first-strand cDNA using the Mint cDNA synthesis kit, with a TRBC-specific oligonucleotide serving as the primer. After uracil-DNA glycosylase treatment, a first 18-cycle PCR used universal primers M1SS and BC2_uni_R on all cDNA. Regarding the original processing steps: For normalization, 1 million high-quality reads, each with a distinct molecular identifier, were randomly selected from each sample. Instead of being binned into consensus sequences, reads that shared molecular identifiers were thrown out. MiTCR, run with a Q25 quality threshold and the strictest error-elimination algorithm, handled CDR3 identification, clonotype clustering and error correction. A nonparametric unseen species model with Euler transformation was used to estimate lower-bound total TCR beta diversity. TCRdb applied fastp at Q25 and MiXCR to the public reads, then kept only in-frame beta chains. Duplicate CDR3 protein sequences are folded into a single record with the most common DNA and genes. Here the V and J calls rest on TCRdb's processing, not on the authors' analysis. The sample records hundreds of thousands of distinct CDR3 sequences, 56% of which are singletons. The ten largest clones add up to 20% to 30% of the sample.

The sample was blood. The receptor was derived from a man in his forties or fifties in good health. This sequence uses TRBV20-1 and TRBJ1-1; the D gene identity is not certain. The CDR3 region reads CSAVDQNTEAFF. The DNA is TGCAGTGCAGTAGATCAGAACACTGAAGCTTTCTTT.